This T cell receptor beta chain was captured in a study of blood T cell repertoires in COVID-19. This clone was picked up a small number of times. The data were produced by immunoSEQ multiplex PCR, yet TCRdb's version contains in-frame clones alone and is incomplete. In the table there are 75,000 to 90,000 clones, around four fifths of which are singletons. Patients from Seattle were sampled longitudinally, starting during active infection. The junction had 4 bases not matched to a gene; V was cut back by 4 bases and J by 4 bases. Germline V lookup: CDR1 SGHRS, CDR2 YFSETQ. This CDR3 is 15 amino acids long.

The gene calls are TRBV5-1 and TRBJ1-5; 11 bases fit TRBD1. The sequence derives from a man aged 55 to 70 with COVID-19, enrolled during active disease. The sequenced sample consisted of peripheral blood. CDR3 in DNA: TGCGCCAGCAGCAACGGGACAGGGGGAAATCAGCCCCAGCATTTT. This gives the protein CASSNGTGGNQPQHF.